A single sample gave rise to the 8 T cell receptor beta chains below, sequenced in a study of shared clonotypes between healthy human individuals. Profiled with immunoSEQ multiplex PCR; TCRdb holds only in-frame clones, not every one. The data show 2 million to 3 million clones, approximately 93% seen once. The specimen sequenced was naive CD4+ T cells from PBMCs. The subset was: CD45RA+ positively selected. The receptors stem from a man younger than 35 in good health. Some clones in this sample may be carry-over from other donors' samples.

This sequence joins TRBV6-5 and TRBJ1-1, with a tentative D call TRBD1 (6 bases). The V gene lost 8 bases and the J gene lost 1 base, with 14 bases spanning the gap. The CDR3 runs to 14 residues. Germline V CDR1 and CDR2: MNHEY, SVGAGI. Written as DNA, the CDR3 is TGTGCCAGCTACGTGGGGGGCGCGAACACTGAAGCTTTCTTT. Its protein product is CASYVGGANTEAFF.

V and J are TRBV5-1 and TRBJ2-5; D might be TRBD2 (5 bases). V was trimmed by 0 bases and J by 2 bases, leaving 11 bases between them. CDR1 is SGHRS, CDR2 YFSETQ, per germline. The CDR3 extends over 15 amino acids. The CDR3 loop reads CASSLANPGQETQYF. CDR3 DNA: TGCGCCAGCAGCTTGGCCAATCCGGGGCAAGAGACCCAGTACTTC. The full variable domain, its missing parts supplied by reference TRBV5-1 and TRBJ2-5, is KAGVTQTPRYLIKTRGQQVTLSCSPISGHRSVSWYQQTPGQGLQFLFEYFSETQRNKGNFPGRFSGRQFSNSRSEMNVSTLELGDSALYLCASSLANPGQETQYFGPGTRLLVL.

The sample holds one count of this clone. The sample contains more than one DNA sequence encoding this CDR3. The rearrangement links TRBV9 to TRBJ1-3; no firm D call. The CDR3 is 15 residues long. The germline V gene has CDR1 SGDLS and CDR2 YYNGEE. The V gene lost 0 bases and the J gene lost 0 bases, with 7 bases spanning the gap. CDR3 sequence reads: CASSVVGSSGNTIYF. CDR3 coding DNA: TGTGCCAGCAGCGTAGTCGGCAGCTCTGGAAACACCATATATTTT. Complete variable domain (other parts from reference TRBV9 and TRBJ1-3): DSGVTQTPKHLITATGQRVTLRCSPRSGDLSVYWYQQSLDQGLQFLIQYYNGEERAKGNILERFSAQQFPDLHSELNLSSLELGDSALYFCASSVVGSSGNTIYFGEGSWLTVV.

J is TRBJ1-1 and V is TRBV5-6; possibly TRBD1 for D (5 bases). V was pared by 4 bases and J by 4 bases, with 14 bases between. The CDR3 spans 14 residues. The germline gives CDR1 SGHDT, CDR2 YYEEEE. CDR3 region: CASSGTGTVTEAFF. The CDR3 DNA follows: TGTGCCAGCAGCGGTACCGGGACGGTCACTGAAGCTTTCTTT.

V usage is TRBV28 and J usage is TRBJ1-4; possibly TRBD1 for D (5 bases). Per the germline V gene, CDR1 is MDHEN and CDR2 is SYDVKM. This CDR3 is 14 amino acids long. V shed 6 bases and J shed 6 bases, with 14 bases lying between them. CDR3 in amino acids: CASRSRDGDEKLFF. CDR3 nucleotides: TGTGCCAGCAGGTCCCGGGACGGGGATGAAAAACTGTTTTTT.

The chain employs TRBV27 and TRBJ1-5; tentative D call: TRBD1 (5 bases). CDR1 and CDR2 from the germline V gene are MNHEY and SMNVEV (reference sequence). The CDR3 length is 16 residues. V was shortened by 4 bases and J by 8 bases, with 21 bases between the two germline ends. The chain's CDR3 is CASSSLYSGTSKPQHF. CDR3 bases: TGTGCCAGCAGTTCCTTGTACAGTGGGACCTCGAAGCCCCAGCATTTT.

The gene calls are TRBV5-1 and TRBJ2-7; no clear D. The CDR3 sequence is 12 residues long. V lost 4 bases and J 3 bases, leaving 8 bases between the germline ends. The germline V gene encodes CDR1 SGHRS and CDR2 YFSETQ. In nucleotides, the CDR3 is TGCGCCAGCAGCAACAACCTCTACGAGCAGTACTTC. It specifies CASSNNLYEQYF.

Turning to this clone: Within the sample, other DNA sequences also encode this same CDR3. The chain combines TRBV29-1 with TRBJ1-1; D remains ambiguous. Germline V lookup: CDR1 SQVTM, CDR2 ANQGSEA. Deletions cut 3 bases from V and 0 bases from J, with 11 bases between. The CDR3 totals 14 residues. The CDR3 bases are TGCAGCGTTGAGCGACTGGCATTGAACACTGAAGCTTTCTTT. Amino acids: CSVERLALNTEAFF.